Detailed here is one TCR beta chain. The CDR3 extends over 15 amino acids. Germline CDR1 and CDR2: KGHSH and LQKENI. The V and J ends lost 0 bases and 4 bases, in that order; junction bases with no gene match: 3. This specimen comes from a study of blood T cell repertoires in COVID-19. Study at large: From T cells, B-cell-depleted T cells, or PBMCs came the material, which was cDNA or gDNA.

Clones were read by immunoSEQ multiplex PCR, and TCRdb kept only the in-frame ones, dropping some. This table has over 200,000 clones, less than 90% appearing once. This receptor was identified in a woman aged 70-85 years with active or convalescent COVID-19. The sequencing sample was made of peripheral blood. This chain uses TRBV18 with TRBJ2-3; 8 bases agree with TRBD2. DNA for the CDR3: TGTGCCAGCTCACCACCCAGCGGGGGATCAGATACGCAGTATTTT. Protein product: CASSPPSGGSDTQYF.